The table lists the clone carrying this T cell receptor beta chain with a few counts. This record belongs to a study of early T cells in non-severe SARS-CoV-2 infection. Background on the study: The authors sequenced bulk RNA from unsorted whole blood, leaving chains unpaired.

The V and J ends lost 2 bases and 2 bases, in that order; junction bases with no gene match: 7. The V gene's germline CDR1 is SGHRS and CDR2 YFSETQ. The CDR3 length is 15 residues. Tagging with unique molecular identifiers was applied to individual cDNA molecules. Using its own MiXCR run on the 5' RACE reads, TCRdb lists one record per CDR3 protein. This repertoire shows about 110,000 distinct CDR3 sequences, 10% to 15% found once; its top ten account for around 3.7%. The V gene is TRBV5-1, the J gene TRBJ2-7; 7 bases line up with TRBD1. The starting material was whole blood, obtained at baseline. The TCR was taken from an adult who was a healthcare worker with PCR-confirmed SARS-CoV-2 infection or an uninfected control (not recorded which). DNA for the CDR3: TGCGCCAGCAGCTTTAGACAGGGACATACCTACGAGCAGTACTTC. Its protein product is CASSFRQGHTYEQYF.